The sample holds many counts of the clone carrying this T cell receptor beta chain. The data belong to a study of early T cells in non-severe SARS-CoV-2 infection. V was shortened by 8 bases and J by 5 bases, with 12 bases between the two germline ends. The CDR3 sequence is 11 residues long. In germline, CDR1 is GTSNPN, CDR2 SVGIG (reference sequence). TCRdb called the 5' RACE reads again in MiXCR, with one record for every CDR3 protein. The sample records around 55,000 distinct CDR3 sequences, around 12% being singletons. Sequenced material: whole blood. The sequence was obtained from an adult who was a healthcare worker with PCR-confirmed SARS-CoV-2 infection or an uninfected control (not recorded which). V usage is TRBV30 and J usage is TRBJ1-1; D possibly corresponds to TRBD1 (5 bases). CDR3 amino acids: CARHKGTEAFF. CDR3 coding DNA: TGTGCCCGGCATAAGGGGACTGAAGCTTTCTTT.